This is a list of T cell receptor beta chains from one sample in a study of response to subunit inactivated influenza vaccine. In TCRdb, the RT-PCR reads were re-called with MiXCR into one record per CDR3 protein. The sample has 700,000 to 800,000 distinct CDR3 sequences, under 20% seen once. Sequenced here: PBMCs from blood, sampled approximately 5 days after vaccination. The receptors stem from a man aged 50-60 years who received an inactivated influenza vaccine. CDR3s include the opening cysteine and the closing phenylalanine or tryptophan. Each record gives: D gene, clone size, J gene, V gene, CDR3 protein, CDR3 DNA. A D gene is named only where the DNA matches it firmly. Clone size is given for some rows only: seen once, a few or many times, or a class if the clone is expanded.

D: NA
size: NA
J: TRBJ1-5
V: TRBV6-1
CDR3: CASRVSAISPMMSQHF
DNA: TGTGCCAGCAGGGTTTCTGCGATCAGTCCTATGATGTCCCAGCATTTT

D: TRBD2
size: many
J: TRBJ2-1
V: TRBV6-5
CDR3: CASSSDRDYHNEQFF
DNA: TGTGCCAGCAGTTCGGACCGGGACTACCACAATGAGCAGTTCTTC

D: TRBD1
size: many
J: TRBJ2-3
V: TRBV7-2
CDR3: CASSLVVTGGTDTQYF
DNA: TGTGCCAGCAGCTTAGTAGTGACAGGGGGCACAGATACGCAGTATTTT

D: TRBD1
size: many
J: TRBJ2-7
V: TRBV7-9
CDR3: CASSSGTDSYEQYF
DNA: TGTGCCAGCAGCTCCGGGACAGACTCCTACGAGCAGTACTTC

D: NA
size: NA
J: TRBJ2-1
V: TRBV19
CDR3: CASSGTSFPNEQFF
DNA: TGTGCCAGTAGCGGGACGAGCTTCCCCAATGAGCAGTTCTTC

D: NA
size: few
J: TRBJ2-7
V: TRBV4-3
CDR3: CASSPYKGLTLGEQYF
DNA: TGCGCCAGCAGCCCCTATAAGGGCTTAACCCTAGGGGAGCAGTACTTC

D: NA
size: NA
J: TRBJ2-5
V: TRBV7-7
CDR3: CASSLAIRETQYF
DNA: TGTGCTAGCAGCTTAGCCATACGGGAGACCCAGTACTTC

D: NA
size: NA
J: TRBJ2-1
V: TRBV5-5
CDR3: CASSPPGWDNEQFF
DNA: TGTGCCAGCAGCCCGCCGGGGTGGGACAATGAGCAGTTCTTC

D: NA
size: NA
J: TRBJ2-5
V: TRBV6-1
CDR3: CASQPLPGETQYF
DNA: TGTGCCAGCCAACCCCTCCCTGGGGAGACCCAGTACTTC

D: NA
size: NA
J: TRBJ2-7
V: TRBV20-1
CDR3: CPGRVPCEQYF
DNA: TGCCCGGGACGAGTCCCCTGCGAGCAGTACTTC